The rows below give T cell receptor beta chains drawn from one sample of a study of T cells after yellow fever vaccination. TCRdb independently ran MiXCR on the 5' RACE reads; one entry per CDR3 protein. Of hundreds of thousands of distinct CDR3 sequences detected, about 12% appear once; the ten largest clones hold more than 13%. Sequencing used PBMCs, obtained on the day of the yellow fever booster vaccination. These receptors all stem from a young man who received the YFV17D yellow fever vaccine. Both conserved end residues are part of each CDR3. D genes are given only for firm matches. Rows give clone size only sometimes, using once, few, many, or a class for an expanded clone.

J: TRBJ2-5; V: TRBV20-1; D: TRBD1; size: few; CDR3: CSATPTGRRETQYF; DNA: TGCAGTGCTACCCCGACAGGGCGGCGGGAGACCCAGTACTTC
J: TRBJ1-1; V: TRBV7-2; D: .; size: .; CDR3: CASSMTLNTEAFF; DNA: TGTGCCAGCAGCATGACACTCAACACTGAAGCTTTCTTT
J: TRBJ2-5; V: TRBV20-1; D: .; size: few; CDR3: CSARDRGSETQYF; DNA: TGCAGTGCTAGAGATAGGGGTTCAGAGACCCAGTACTTC
J: TRBJ2-7; V: TRBV20-1; D: TRBD2; size: few; CDR3: CSASTSGRATEQYF; DNA: TGCAGTGCTTCGACTAGCGGGAGGGCCACCGAGCAGTACTTC
J: TRBJ2-1; V: TRBV28; D: .; size: many; CDR3: CASSFPGYEYGKQFF; DNA: TGTGCCAGCAGTTTTCCCGGGTACGAATACGGAAAGCAGTTCTTC
J: TRBJ2-4; V: TRBV18; D: TRBD2; size: few; CDR3: CASSPPGGTRNIQYF; DNA: TGTGCCAGCTCACCGCCCGGGGGGACCCGAAACATTCAGTACTTC
J: TRBJ2-2; V: TRBV7-9; D: .; size: few; CDR3: CASSLEEFSGELFF; DNA: TGTGCCAGCAGCTTAGAAGAATTCTCGGGGGAGCTGTTTTTT
J: TRBJ2-1; V: TRBV14; D: TRBD2; size: .; CDR3: CASSQDLGTSGAYNEQFF; DNA: TGTGCCAGCAGCCAAGATCTTGGGACTAGCGGTGCCTACAATGAGCAGTTCTTC
J: TRBJ2-3; V: TRBV5-6; D: .; size: .; CDR3: CASSSINTQYF; DNA: TGTGCCAGCAGCTCTATAAATACGCAGTATTTT
J: TRBJ1-2; V: TRBV7-2; D: .; size: few; CDR3: CASSLVKDSGYTF; DNA: TGTGCCAGCAGCTTAGTGAAGGATTCGGGCTACACCTTC
J: TRBJ2-7; V: TRBV27; D: TRBD2; size: few; CDR3: CASSLLAGKNEQYF; DNA: TGTGCCAGCAGTTTACTAGCGGGAAAGAACGAGCAGTACTTC
J: TRBJ2-1; V: TRBV5-4; D: TRBD2; size: .; CDR3: CASSSGTSGIYNEQFF; DNA: TGTGCCAGCAGCAGTGGGACTAGCGGGATTTACAATGAGCAGTTCTTC
J: TRBJ2-3; V: TRBV7-2; D: .; size: few; CDR3: CASSYMDRTDTQYF; DNA: TGTGCCAGCAGCTACATGGACCGCACAGATACGCAGTATTTT
J: TRBJ2-2; V: TRBV7-2; D: .; size: .; CDR3: CASSLSPSGPGELFF; DNA: TGTGCCAGCAGCTTATCCCCCTCAGGGCCCGGGGAGCTGTTTTTT
J: TRBJ2-3; V: TRBV7-3; D: .; size: .; CDR3: CASREMSSRTQYF; DNA: TGTGCCAGCAGGGAGATGTCTTCACGTACGCAGTATTTT
J: TRBJ2-5; V: TRBV9; D: .; size: .; CDR3: CASSVDVQSQETQYF; DNA: TGTGCCAGCAGCGTAGACGTGCAGAGCCAAGAGACCCAGTACTTC
J: TRBJ1-3; V: TRBV4-2; D: TRBD1; size: .; CDR3: CARFGTGAFLCGNTIYF; DNA: TGTGCCAGATTCGGGACAGGGGCGTTTCTATGCGGAAACACCATATATTTT
J: TRBJ2-1; V: TRBV15; D: .; size: .; CDR3: CATRDVYNEQFF; DNA: TGTGCCACCAGGGACGTCTACAATGAGCAGTTCTTC
J: TRBJ2-5; V: TRBV7-8; D: .; size: .; CDR3: CASSLYVRGETQYF; DNA: TGTGCCAGCAGCTTATATGTTCGCGGGGAGACCCAGTACTTC
J: TRBJ2-7; V: TRBV12-3/TRBV12-4; D: TRBD2; size: few; CDR3: CANSASSGPSYEQYF; DNA: TGTGCCAACTCCGCCTCTAGCGGACCTTCCTACGAGCAGTACTTC
J: TRBJ1-5; V: TRBV6-1; D: TRBD1; size: .; CDR3: CASLQGQYSNQPQHF; DNA: TGTGCCAGCCTACAGGGACAGTATAGCAATCAGCCCCAGCATTTT
J: TRBJ2-1; V: TRBV20-1; D: TRBD2; size: .; CDR3: CSASLAGITYNEQFF; DNA: TGCAGTGCTAGCCTAGCGGGGATAACTTACAATGAGCAGTTCTTC
J: TRBJ1-2; V: TRBV20-1; D: .; size: few; CDR3: CSARGEKDGYTF; DNA: TGCAGTGCTAGAGGGGAGAAAGATGGCTACACCTTC
J: TRBJ2-1; V: TRBV3-1; D: TRBD1; size: .; CDR3: CASSPSGDRGYNEQFF; DNA: TGTGCCAGCAGCCCTTCGGGGGACAGGGGTTACAATGAGCAGTTCTTC
J: TRBJ2-2; V: TRBV11-2; D: .; size: .; CDR3: CATALRAVTIANTGELFF; DNA: TGTGCCACCGCGTTGAGGGCAGTGACAATCGCGAACACCGGGGAGCTGTTTTTT
J: TRBJ2-5; V: TRBV11-2; D: TRBD1; size: .; CDR3: CASSLGFNTGGGETQYF; DNA: TGTGCCAGCAGCTTAGGATTCAACACAGGGGGCGGGGAGACCCAGTACTTC
J: TRBJ2-5; V: TRBV6-2/TRBV6-3; D: .; size: .; CDR3: CASSYSDSSLETQYF; DNA: TGTGCCAGCAGTTACTCGGATAGTTCGTTAGAGACCCAGTACTTC
J: TRBJ2-5; V: TRBV4-3; D: .; size: few; CDR3: CASSQGRGGALETQYF; DNA: TGCGCCAGCAGCCAGGGGCGAGGAGGGGCCTTAGAGACCCAGTACTTC
J: TRBJ2-1; V: TRBV9; D: .; size: .; CDR3: CASVDSGLNEQFF; DNA: TGTGCCAGCGTAGACTCAGGACTCAATGAGCAGTTCTTC
J: TRBJ2-3; V: TRBV28; D: .; size: few; CDR3: CASSTVNTQYF; DNA: TGTGCCAGCAGTACTGTGAATACGCAGTATTTT
J: TRBJ2-5; V: TRBV6-1; D: TRBD2; size: .; CDR3: CASRPTLAGGETQYF; DNA: TGTGCCAGCAGGCCAACTCTAGCGGGAGGAGAGACCCAGTACTTC
J: TRBJ2-2; V: TRBV6-1; D: .; size: few; CDR3: CASRPLQGSGELFF; DNA: TGTGCCAGCAGGCCCCTACAGGGTTCCGGGGAGCTGTTTTTT
J: TRBJ2-7; V: TRBV3-1; D: TRBD2; size: few; CDR3: CASSPRLEYLAGANYEQYF; DNA: TGTGCCAGCAGCCCCCGACTTGAGTATCTAGCGGGCGCCAACTACGAGCAGTACTTC
J: TRBJ2-3; V: TRBV15; D: .; size: .; CDR3: CATSRDLPSGLTDTQYF; DNA: TGTGCCACCAGCAGAGATCTTCCCAGCGGCCTCACAGATACGCAGTATTTT
J: TRBJ2-7; V: TRBV29-1; D: TRBD1; size: many; CDR3: CSVVGQSPWEQYF; DNA: TGCAGCGTTGTGGGACAGAGCCCCTGGGAGCAGTACTTC
J: TRBJ1-1; V: TRBV6-2/TRBV6-3; D: .; size: few; CDR3: CASSWDAYTEAFF; DNA: TGTGCCAGCAGTTGGGACGCTTACACTGAAGCTTTCTTT
J: TRBJ2-1; V: TRBV5-1; D: TRBD2; size: many; CDR3: CASSLRTSGRIQDEQFF; DNA: TGCGCCAGCAGCCTGAGGACTAGCGGGAGGATTCAGGATGAGCAGTTCTTC
J: TRBJ2-1; V: TRBV5-6; D: .; size: .; CDR3: CASGVGNEQFF; DNA: TGTGCCAGCGGAGTTGGAAATGAGCAGTTCTTC
J: TRBJ2-1; V: TRBV20-1; D: TRBD2; size: few; CDR3: CSARPLAAGALNEQFF; DNA: TGCAGTGCTAGACCTCTTGCGGCGGGAGCTTTAAATGAGCAGTTCTTC
J: TRBJ1-3; V: TRBV24-1; D: .; size: .; CDR3: CATSRGSGNTIYF; DNA: TGTGCCACCAGTCGTGGCTCTGGAAACACCATATATTTT
J: TRBJ2-7; V: TRBV5-1; D: .; size: .; CDR3: CASSSDYSEQYF; DNA: TGCGCCAGCAGCTCGGACTATTCAGAGCAGTACTTC
J: TRBJ2-5; V: TRBV19; D: .; size: .; CDR3: CATQEALEETQYF; DNA: TGTGCCACCCAGGAGGCCCTTGAAGAGACCCAGTACTTC
J: TRBJ2-2; V: TRBV6-1; D: .; size: .; CDR3: CASRIAGSGGELFF; DNA: TGTGCCAGCAGGATTGCGGGTTCCGGCGGGGAGCTGTTTTTT
J: TRBJ1-2; V: TRBV7-9; D: .; size: .; CDR3: CASSLGEGNYGYTF; DNA: TGTGCCAGCAGCTTAGGTGAGGGAAACTATGGCTACACCTTC
J: TRBJ1-1; V: TRBV11-1; D: .; size: .; CDR3: CASSFGSGLSRGSAVGTFF; DNA: TGTGCCAGCAGCTTCGGAAGTGGTTTATCGAGGGGCTCCGCTGTGGGGACTTTCTTT
J: TRBJ2-1; V: TRBV6-1; D: .; size: .; CDR3: CASGQTGRYEQFF; DNA: TGTGCCAGCGGCCAAACCGGACGCTATGAGCAGTTCTTC
J: TRBJ2-7; V: TRBV4-3; D: .; size: .; CDR3: CASSQVPRAEQYF; DNA: TGCGCCAGCAGCCAAGTCCCGCGAGCCGAGCAGTACTTC
J: TRBJ2-3; V: TRBV14; D: .; size: .; CDR3: CASSRRWRALTDTQYF; DNA: TGTGCCAGCAGCCGAAGATGGCGGGCCCTCACAGATACGCAGTATTTT
J: TRBJ2-3; V: TRBV27; D: .; size: few; CDR3: CASSMGRVDTQYF; DNA: TGTGCCAGCAGCATGGGAAGGGTGGATACGCAGTATTTT
J: TRBJ2-3; V: TRBV20-1; D: .; size: few; CDR3: CSAHTEHGLQYF; DNA: TGCAGTGCTCACACGGAACACGGATTGCAGTATTTT